The sequence of this T cell receptor (beta chain) was determined in a study of T cells after yellow fever vaccination (dated by TCRdb to between 2018 and 2021). Regarding the research as a whole: Libraries from fractions with low cell numbers were prepared with the SMART-Seq v4 Ultra Low Input RNA kit. To follow T-cell clones before and after primary and booster YFV17D yellow fever vaccination, bulk TCR alpha and beta repertoires were sequenced over time. Two healthy male donors made up the cohort, one aged 18 to 29 years and the other aged 30 to 40 years. Bulk PBMC replicates and cell subsets were isolated from blood drawn at multiple timepoints before and after both primary and secondary immunization. Study-level results and caveats: After the booster, most of the clones that had expanded following primary vaccination were detected again (96% of CD4 and around nine tenths of CD8), which suggests that memory was broadly maintained. A small share of clonotypes occurred in both CD4 and CD8 compartments, likely arising from convergent recombination. Only a couple of donors were included in the study, so the extent to which the findings can be generalized is limited. FACS-sorted repertoires could contain abundant contaminating clonotypes from the bulk population, so computational filtering was required. The secondary T-cell response was weaker than the primary response but faster, peaking on day 5 instead of day 15.

This clonotype was observed many times. What this receptor recognizes is not known. The input lacks base qualities; no much larger clone sits a single base away. Per the publication, the treatment or condition label means: live attenuated yellow fever vaccine strain. A standard Ficoll-Paque protocol was used to isolate PBMCs from peripheral blood. CD4 and CD8 T-cell fractions were isolated with Dynabeads CD4 and CD8 positive selection kits. RNA was extracted with TriZol from bulk PBMCs, CD4 and CD8 fractions, and dextramer-positive and dextramer-negative fractions. Per the germline V gene, SGHRS is the CDR1 and YFSETQ is the CDR2. V is cut back by 4 bases and J by 0 bases, with 7 bases in the junction unmatched. Its CDR3 holds 16 amino acids, cysteine through phenylalanine. Only CDR3 DNA remains: 48 bases, in frame from the first base. TCR cDNA was synthesized by 5'RACE template switching, through which a universal primer site and unique molecular identifiers were introduced. Priming of cDNA synthesis was performed from both the TCR alpha and TCR beta constant segments. Libraries were amplified in two PCR steps, with sample barcodes and sequencing adapters added in the second step. Sequencing of the libraries was done on either Illumina HiSeq 2500 (2x100 bp) or NovaSeq (2x150 bp). Per the source publication's procedure: Demultiplexing of reads and collapsing into UMI consensus sequences were performed with MIGEC, and V(D)J alignment was carried out with MiXCR. Clonotypes responding to the vaccine were identified with edgeR on replicate PBMC samples, with the criteria of FDR below 0.01 and a log2 fold change above 5 up to day 15. Bulk clonotypes were assigned CD4 or CD8 identity according to which sequenced CD4 or CD8 repertoire held them at higher abundance. The raw public data were reprocessed by TCRdb itself: fastp quality trimming at Q25, MiXCR clonotype calling, in-frame beta chains only. Identical CDR3 proteins give one entry, which carries the most common genes and DNA. TCRdb's processing, not the authors' own work, is the source of the V and J calls. Within this sample are some 110,000 distinct CDR3 sequences, with roughly 6.7% of them counted one time only. Clones ranked in the top ten supply around 2.7% of the sample.

The source was CD4+ T cells sorted from PBMCs, collected approximately 11 days after the first yellow fever vaccination. The TCR comes from a young man who received the YFV17D yellow fever vaccine. This chain joins TRBV5-1 to TRBJ2-3, and 8 bases in between align with TRBD1. At the DNA level, the sequence is TGCGCCAGCAGCGTGGTCGGGACAGGAAGCACAGATACGCAGTATTTT. It specifies CASSVVGTGSTDTQYF.